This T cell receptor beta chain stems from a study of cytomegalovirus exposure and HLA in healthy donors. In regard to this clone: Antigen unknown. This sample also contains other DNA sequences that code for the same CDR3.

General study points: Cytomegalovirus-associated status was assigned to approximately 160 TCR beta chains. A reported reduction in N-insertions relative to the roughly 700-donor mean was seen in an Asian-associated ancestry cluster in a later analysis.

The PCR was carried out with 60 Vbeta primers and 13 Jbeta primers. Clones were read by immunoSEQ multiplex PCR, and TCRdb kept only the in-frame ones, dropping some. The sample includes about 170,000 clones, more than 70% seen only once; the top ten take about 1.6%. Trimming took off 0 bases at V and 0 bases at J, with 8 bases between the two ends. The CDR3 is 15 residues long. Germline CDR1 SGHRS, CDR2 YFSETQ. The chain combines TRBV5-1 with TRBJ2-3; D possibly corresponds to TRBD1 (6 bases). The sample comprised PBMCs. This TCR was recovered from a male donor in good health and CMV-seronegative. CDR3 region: CASSLAGTSTDTQYF. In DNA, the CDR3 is TGCGCCAGCAGCTTGGCAGGGACAAGCACAGATACGCAGTATTTT.